This T cell receptor (beta chain) stems from a study of early T cells in non-severe SARS-CoV-2 infection. Study as a whole: Sequencing of bulk RNA from unsorted whole blood was done, without chain pairing. General observations from the study: In VDJdb matching, anti-spike CD8 responses were favored while private and CD4 specificities went missing.

Researchers attached unique molecular identifiers to individual cDNA molecules. TCRdb re-called the 5' RACE reads with MiXCR, one entry per CDR3 protein. The profile shows 45,000 or so distinct CDR3 sequences, approximately 4% of them singletons. Germline V gene data show CDR1 as MNHEY and CDR2 as SVGEGT. CDR3 length: 14 amino acids. The V and J ends lost 5 bases and 2 bases respectively, with 13 bases between them. Regarding this clonotype: As yet, its antigen is unknown.

Sequenced: whole blood. The chain joins TRBV6-2 or TRBV6-3 to TRBJ2-7; D unresolved. This clonotype was obtained from an adult who was a healthcare worker with PCR-confirmed SARS-CoV-2 infection or an uninfected control (not recorded which). The CDR3 DNA reads as TGTGCCAGCAGTCCCCCTAGGGTCCCCTACGAGCAGTACTTC. Translation gives CASSPPRVPYEQYF.